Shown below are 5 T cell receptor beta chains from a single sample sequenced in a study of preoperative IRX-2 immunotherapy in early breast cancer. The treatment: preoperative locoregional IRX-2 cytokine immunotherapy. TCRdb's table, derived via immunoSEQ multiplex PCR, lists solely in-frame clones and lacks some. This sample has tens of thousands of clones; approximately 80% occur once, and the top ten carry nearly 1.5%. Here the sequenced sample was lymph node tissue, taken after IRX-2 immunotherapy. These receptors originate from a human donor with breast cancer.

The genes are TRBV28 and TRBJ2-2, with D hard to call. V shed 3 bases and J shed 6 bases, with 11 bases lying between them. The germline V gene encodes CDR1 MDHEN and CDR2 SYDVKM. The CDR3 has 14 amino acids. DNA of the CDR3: TGTGCCAGCAGTTTGGCGCAATGGGCCGGGGAGCTGTTTTTT. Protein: CASSLAQWAGELFF. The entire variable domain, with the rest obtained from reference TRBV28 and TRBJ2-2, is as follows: DVKVTQSSRYLVKRTGEKVFLECVQDMDHENMFWYRQDPGLGLRLIYFSYDVKMKEKGDIPEGYSVSREKKERFSLILESASTNQTSMYLCASSLAQWAGELFFGEGSRLTVL.

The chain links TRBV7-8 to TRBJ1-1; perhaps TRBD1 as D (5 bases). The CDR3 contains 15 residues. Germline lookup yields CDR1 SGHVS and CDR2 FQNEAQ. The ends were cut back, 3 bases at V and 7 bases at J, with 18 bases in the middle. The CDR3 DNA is TGTGCCAGCAGCTTGGAGTCAGACAGTTCTCTTGAAGCTTTCTTT. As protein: CASSLESDSSLEAFF.

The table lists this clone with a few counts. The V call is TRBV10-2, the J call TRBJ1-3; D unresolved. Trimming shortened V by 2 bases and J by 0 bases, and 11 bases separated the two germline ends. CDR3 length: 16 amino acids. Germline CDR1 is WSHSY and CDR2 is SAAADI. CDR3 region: CASSETATSSGNTIYF. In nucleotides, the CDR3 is TGCGCCAGCAGTGAGACGGCAACTTCCTCTGGAAACACCATATATTTT.

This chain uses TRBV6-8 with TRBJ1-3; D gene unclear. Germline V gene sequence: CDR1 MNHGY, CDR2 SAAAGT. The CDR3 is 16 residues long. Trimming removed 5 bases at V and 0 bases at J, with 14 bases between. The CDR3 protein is CASSPTYFGSGNTIYF. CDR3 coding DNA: TGTGCCAGCAGTCCGACCTACTTCGGCTCTGGAAACACCATATATTTT.

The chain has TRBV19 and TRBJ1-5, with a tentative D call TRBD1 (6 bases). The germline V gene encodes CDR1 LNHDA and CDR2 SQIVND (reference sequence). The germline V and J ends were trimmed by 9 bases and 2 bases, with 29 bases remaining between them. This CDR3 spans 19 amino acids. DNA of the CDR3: TGTGCCAGCGCTCCCCCCTGGGTGACAGGAAGATTCGGCAATCAGCCCCAGCATTTT. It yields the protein CASAPPWVTGRFGNQPQHF.